This TCR beta chain was captured by sequencing in a study of control samples from healthy donors and cancer patients. From germline, CDR1 is SGHTA and CDR2 FQGNSA. This CDR3 has 14 amino acids. V lost 4 bases, J lost 2 bases, and 12 bases lay in between. Here immunoSEQ multiplex PCR was the method, and the copy in TCRdb shows in-frame clones only, minus some. The data show roughly 200,000 clones, 85% to 95% seen once. Sequenced input: blood. This sequence was found in a man between 45 and 60 years old in good health. V usage is TRBV7-2 and J usage is TRBJ2-7; D tentatively fits TRBD1 or TRBD2 (5 bases each). In DNA, the CDR3 is TGTGCCAGCAGCTCAGGGTGGGGACCCTACGAGCAGTACTTC. Amino acids: CASSSGWGPYEQYF.